This T cell receptor beta chain emerged from a study of response to subunit inactivated influenza vaccine. For this clonotype: The antigen is unknown.

This CDR3 has 16 amino acids. The V and J ends lost 0 bases and 4 bases respectively, with 14 bases between them. Germline values: CDR1 SGHRS, CDR2 YFSETQ. TCRdb redid the calling of the RT-PCR reads with MiXCR, one entry per CDR3 protein. The data contain under 850,000 distinct CDR3 sequences, approximately 17% of them singletons. Study results and caveats: The authors suggested that every seasonal influenza vaccination recruits few new T cells.

The sequence derives from a man aged 50 to 60 who received an inactivated influenza vaccine. This chain links TRBV5-1 with TRBJ2-1; TRBD1 might be the D (6 bases). The sample in question was PBMCs from blood, obtained 5 days after vaccination. DNA for the CDR3: TGCGCCAGCAGCTTGGAGACAGGCGCCCCTTACAATGAGCAGTTCTTC. Its protein is CASSLETGAPYNEQFF.